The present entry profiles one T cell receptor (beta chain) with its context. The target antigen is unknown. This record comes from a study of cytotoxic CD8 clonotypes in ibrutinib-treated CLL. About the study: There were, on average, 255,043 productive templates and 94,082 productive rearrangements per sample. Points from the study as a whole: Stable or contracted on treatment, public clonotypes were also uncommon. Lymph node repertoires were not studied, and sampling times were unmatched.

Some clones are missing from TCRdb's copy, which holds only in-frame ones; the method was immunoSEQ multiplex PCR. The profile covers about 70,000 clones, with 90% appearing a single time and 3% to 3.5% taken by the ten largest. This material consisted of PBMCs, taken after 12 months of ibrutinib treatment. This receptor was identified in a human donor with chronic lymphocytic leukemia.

The CDR3 loop reads CASSLAGGTSGTEQYF. The CDR3 DNA reads TGTGCCAGCAGCTTAGCGGGGGGGACTAGCGGGACCGAGCAGTACTTC. The V gene is TRBV7-2, the J gene TRBJ2-7; 13 nucleotides align to TRBD2. Germline assignment: CDR1 SGHTA and CDR2 FQGNSA. This CDR3 is built from 16 residues. V was pared by 0 bases and J by 6 bases, with 5 bases of the junction left unmatched. Full variable domain (outside the CDR3, taken from reference TRBV7-2 and TRBJ2-7): GAGVSQSPSNKVTEKGKDVELRCDPISGHTALYWYRQSLGQGLEFLIYFQGNSAPDKSGLPSDRFSAERTGGSVSTLTIQRTQQEDSAVYLCASSLAGGTSGTEQYFGPGTRLTVT.